This T cell receptor (beta chain) was identified in a study of shared clonotypes between healthy human individuals. Overall study findings and caveats: It was observed that about 5% of naive CD4 clonotypes were shared across a few donors. Rarefaction analysis demonstrated incomplete sorted-subset sequencing notwithstanding large depth. On the whole, naive subsets had larger estimated richness than memory subsets had.

All donors were Caucasian adults living in Nashville, Tennessee. A note on this clone: What it recognizes is unknown.

Measured with immunoSEQ multiplex PCR; TCRdb has only the in-frame clones, and not every one. This repertoire shows more than 550,000 clones, around 91% found once; its top ten account for 34%. V shed 4 bases and J shed 4 bases, with 17 bases lying between them. From germline, CDR1 is SGHRS and CDR2 YFSETQ. The CDR3 consists of 15 residues. The receptor's source is a young man in good health. Some clones in this sample may be carry-over from other donors' samples. The chain couples TRBV5-1 to TRBJ2-5, with D possibly matching TRBD2 (6 bases). The sequencing input was memory CD8+ T cells from PBMCs. Subset defined: CD45RO+ cells pooled with CCR7-negative TemRA cells. The CDR3 region has the DNA TGCGCCAGCAGCACACGCCCGGGAGTCAGAGAGACCCAGTACTTC. Translation: CASSTRPGVRETQYF. The variable domain in full, completed from reference TRBV5-1 and TRBJ2-5, reads KAGVTQTPRYLIKTRGQQVTLSCSPISGHRSVSWYQQTPGQGLQFLFEYFSETQRNKGNFPGRFSGRQFSNSRSEMNVSTLELGDSALYLCASSTRPGVRETQYFGPGTRLLVL.